Following are 21 T cell receptor beta chains from one sample sequenced in a study of blood T cells in healthy people across ages. For the second PCR, which ran for 7 to 11 cycles, a sample-barcoded 5' primer and a J-beta primer mix were used. TCRdb re-derived calls from the 5' RACE reads in MiXCR, one entry per CDR3 protein. The sample lists 700,000 to 950,000 distinct CDR3 sequences; roughly 41% were seen once. The sequenced sample was blood. All receptors come from a woman aged 60-75 years in good health.

Here the CDR3 reads CASSQDSVASYNEQFF. DNA of the CDR3: TGTGCCAGCAGCCAAGATAGTGTTGCCTCCTACAATGAGCAGTTCTTC. The chain carries TRBV4-2 and TRBJ2-1, with D hard to call. CDR1 is LGHNA and CDR2 is YNFKEQ in the germline V gene. The CDR3 is 16 amino acids. The V gene lost 0 bases and the J gene lost 0 bases, with 9 bases spanning the gap.

CDR3 region: CASSFGVTGSGANVLTF. In DNA, the CDR3 is TGTGCCAGCAGCTTCGGAGTGACAGGCTCTGGGGCCAACGTCCTGACTTTC. The rearrangement links TRBV5-6 to TRBJ2-6; D is perhaps TRBD1 (6 bases). Trimming stripped 2 bases from V and 0 bases from J, with 12 bases between. Germline V lookup: CDR1 SGHDT, CDR2 YYEEEE. The CDR3 extends over 17 amino acids.

V is TRBV18 and J is TRBJ1-1; D remains unclear. V gave up 3 bases and J gave up 1 base, with 9 bases separating them. CDR3 size: 14 residues. Germline V gives CDR1 KGHSH, CDR2 LQKENI. The CDR3 sequence: CASSPYDANTEAFF. For the CDR3, the DNA is TGTGCCAGCTCACCCTACGACGCGAACACTGAAGCTTTCTTT.

There are a few counts of this clonotype. This chain joins TRBV12-5 and TRBJ2-5, with D unresolved. The CDR3 has 14 amino acids. Germline V gene sequence: CDR1 LGHNT, CDR2 FRNRAP. Trimming took 2 bases from V and 5 from J, leaving 12 bases between them. The DNA for the CDR3 is TGTGCTAGTGGTTTGTCGACCCGGCGGGAGACCCAGTACTTC. This translates into CASGLSTRRETQYF.

In this sample, this clonotype turned up many times. The chain employs TRBV7-2 and TRBJ2-5; TRBD2 matches 10 bases. The CDR3 spans 14 residues. V lost 5 bases, J lost 2 bases, and 2 bases stayed unmatched. Germline V gene sequence: CDR1 SGHTA, CDR2 FQGNSA. In DNA form, the CDR3 reads TGTGCCAGCAGCCTGGGACTAGCGCAAGAGACCCAGTACTTC. Translating gives CASSLGLAQETQYF.

The chain joins TRBV20-1 to TRBJ2-7; a weak D match, TRBD1 (5 bases). This CDR3 is 13 amino acids long. CDR1 is DFQATT and CDR2 is SNEGSKA in the germline V gene (reference sequence). Trimming pared 5 bases from V and 3 bases from J, leaving 14 bases between. The CDR3 spells CSARSGNIYEQYF. In nucleotides, the CDR3 is TGCAGTGCTCGGTCAGGGAACATCTACGAGCAGTACTTC.

The gene calls are TRBV2 and TRBJ2-5; weak D call: TRBD2 (6 bases). V lost 10 bases, J lost 2 bases, and 14 bases lay in between. The CDR3 extends over 13 amino acids. CDR1 is SNHLY and CDR2 is FYNNEI in the germline V gene. CDR3 DNA: TGTGCCACCACCCGGGACTTACAAGAGACCCAGTACTTC. This gives the protein CATTRDLQETQYF.

This chain joins TRBV12-3 or TRBV12-4 and TRBJ2-3; 8 bases match TRBD2. The CDR3 runs to 14 residues. Trimming cost V 5 bases and J 15 bases; bases outside gene matches: 16. The CDR3 DNA sequence: TGTGCCAGCAGTCCCGGGCGGGGGGCAGATATGCAATATTTT. It yields the protein CASSPGRGADMQYF.

This clonotype was picked up many times. The chain couples TRBV12-3 or TRBV12-4 to TRBJ2-1, with 8 bases identical to TRBD2. The CDR3 runs 14 residues. V lost 7 bases to trimming and J lost 4 bases; unmatched junction nucleotides: 6. The CDR3, as DNA: TGTGCCAGCACAAGCGGGAGCGATTACAATGAGCAGTTCTTC. It translates to CASTSGSDYNEQFF.

The sample holds many counts of this clonotype. The rearrangement joins TRBV20-1 to TRBJ2-4, with D tentatively TRBD1 (6 bases). Trimming took off 2 bases at V and 5 bases at J, with 13 bases between the two ends. This CDR3 has 14 amino acids. Per germline, CDR1 DFQATT and CDR2 SNEGSKA (reference sequence). CDR3 amino acids: CSARQGTDQNIQYF. Written as DNA, the CDR3 is TGCAGTGCTAGACAGGGGACGGACCAAAACATTCAGTACTTC.

There are many counts of this clonotype. The chain has TRBV29-1 and TRBJ2-3; TRBD1 matches at 9 bases. Trimming cost V 8 bases and J 3 bases; bases outside gene matches: 12. The CDR3 spans 15 residues. The V gene's germline CDR1 is SQVTM and CDR2 ANQGSEA. This CDR3 reads CSTRGQGGGTDTQYF. CDR3 in DNA: TGCAGCACAAGGGGACAGGGAGGAGGAACAGATACGCAGTATTTT.

The chain carries TRBV20-1 and TRBJ1-5; D might be TRBD1 (5 bases). V was pared by 2 bases and J by 0 bases, with 8 bases between. Looked up from germline, CDR1 is DFQATT and CDR2 is SNEGSKA (reference sequence). CDR3 length: 14 residues. CDR3 sequence (DNA): TGCAGTGCTAGAACGACAGATAGCAATCAGCCCCAGCATTTT. Its protein is CSARTTDSNQPQHF.

The CDR3 nucleotides read TGTGCCAGCAGCCAAACCCCCGGGACAGGGGGCTTAAGTGAAAAACTGTTTTTT. This gives the protein CASSQTPGTGGLSEKLFF. The chain is built from TRBV14 and TRBJ1-4; 12 bases line up with TRBD1. V was clipped by 2 bases and J by 7 bases; unmatched bases: 11. The CDR3 runs 18 residues. Per germline, CDR1 SGHDN and CDR2 FVKESK.

Worth noting for this clonotype: Possible read error: a much larger clone is one base away. The J gene is TRBJ2-1, the V gene TRBV13, with D perhaps TRBD1 (5 bases). CDR3 length equals 14 residues. Germline V gene data show CDR1 as PRHDT and CDR2 as FYEKMQ (reference sequence). Trimming took 5 bases from V and 10 from J, leaving 18 bases between them. This CDR3 is CASSPLGWGYEQFF. The CDR3 nucleotides read TGTGCCAGCAGCCCCCTAGGTTGGGGCTACGAGCAGTTCTTC. The full variable domain, its missing parts supplied by reference TRBV13 and TRBJ2-1, is AAGVIQSPRHLIKEKRETATLKCYPIPRHDTVYWYQQGPGQDPQFLISFYEKMQSDKGSIPDRFSAQQFSDYHSELNMSSLELGDSALYFCASSPLGWGYEQFFGPGTRLTVL.

The gene calls are TRBV20-1 and TRBJ2-7; 14 nucleotides line up with TRBD2. The CDR3 contains 18 residues. Losses at the gene ends were 6 bases for V and 2 bases for J; bases not matched to a gene: 15. The germline gives CDR1 DFQATT, CDR2 SNEGSKA (reference sequence). This CDR3 reads CSARRTGTSGRRAYEQYF. CDR3 nucleotide sequence: TGCAGTGCCAGAAGGACGGGGACTAGCGGGAGAAGGGCCTACGAGCAGTACTTC.

The J gene is TRBJ1-6, the V gene TRBV7-3; 7 bases fit TRBD1. With 4 bases clipped from V and 7 bases from J, the junction kept 13 bases outside the gene matches. This CDR3 spans 17 amino acids. Germline V gene sequence: CDR1 SGHTA, CDR2 FQGTGA. The CDR3 sequence: CASSSKGGGQKNSPLHF. Here the CDR3 DNA reads TGTGCCAGCAGCTCAAAGGGCGGGGGACAGAAAAATTCACCCCTCCACTTT.

The J gene is TRBJ2-1, the V gene TRBV24-1; D unclear. Trimming removed 6 bases at V and 0 bases at J, with 2 bases between. Germline CDR1 is KGHDR and CDR2 is SFDVKD. The CDR3 spans 12 residues. The CDR3 is CATSTSYNEQFF. Written as DNA, the CDR3 is TGTGCCACCAGTACCTCCTACAATGAGCAGTTCTTC.

This clonotype occurred a few times. The chain is built from TRBV9 and TRBJ2-1; TRBD2 agrees at 8 bases. CDR3 length equals 15 residues. Germline V gene data show CDR1 as SGDLS and CDR2 as YYNGEE. Trimming took 3 bases from V and 8 from J; bases not matched to a gene: 10. The CDR3 loop reads CASSGPGTSIDEQFF. In DNA, the CDR3 is TGTGCCAGCAGCGGCCCCGGGACTAGTATCGATGAGCAGTTCTTC. Combining the CDR3 with reference TRBV9 and TRBJ2-1 gives the whole variable domain DSGVTQTPKHLITATGQRVTLRCSPRSGDLSVYWYQQSLDQGLQFLIQYYNGEERAKGNILERFSAQQFPDLHSELNLSSLELGDSALYFCASSGPGTSIDEQFFGPGTRLTVL.

This clonotype was counted only a few times. The rearrangement links TRBV25-1 to TRBJ2-5, with 9 bases aligning to TRBD1. Judging by the DNA end, TRBJ2-7 fits better; the J call may be wrong. This CDR3 region has 13 residues. The germline CDR1 and CDR2 sequences are MGHDK and SYGVNS. CDR3 protein: CASSKGTGSEQYF. The CDR3 nucleotides read TGTGCCAGCAGTAAAGGGACAGGGAGCGAGCAGTACTTC.

The gene calls are TRBV28 and TRBJ2-7, with D maybe TRBD1 (6 bases). The CDR3 runs to 16 residues. Trimming left V 4 bases short and J 2 bases short, with 18 bases between. CDR1 is MDHEN, CDR2 SYDVKM, per germline. CDR3: CASSYPVGGVAYEQYF. For the CDR3, the DNA is TGTGCCAGCAGTTACCCAGTAGGGGGAGTAGCCTACGAGCAGTACTTC.

The chain recombines TRBV6-4 with TRBJ2-1; no definite D call. Trimming took off 0 bases at V and 0 bases at J, with 9 bases between the two ends. This CDR3 comprises 16 residues. Per the germline V gene, CDR1 is MRHNA and CDR2 is SNTAGT. The CDR3 sequence: CASSDSTTSSYNEQFF. The DNA for the CDR3 is TGTGCCAGCAGTGACTCTACCACCAGCTCCTACAATGAGCAGTTCTTC.